A single sample gave rise to the 10 T cell receptor beta chains below, sequenced in a study of cytomegalovirus exposure and HLA in healthy donors. TCRdb's copy holds only in-frame clones and misses some; the assay was immunoSEQ multiplex PCR. The table shows under 400,000 clones, with 86% occurring only once. The sample was PBMCs. The receptors stem from a woman aged 18-29 years in good health and CMV-seronegative.

The sample holds a few counts of this clone. V and J are TRBV27 and TRBJ1-5; D remains unclear. This CDR3 has 13 residues. V lost 3 bases and J 4 bases, leaving 7 bases between the germline ends. Germline CDR1 reads MNHEY; CDR2 reads SMNVEV (reference sequence). As DNA, the CDR3 is TGTGCCAGCAGTTTGGGCGTTAATCAGCCCCAGCATTTT. Amino acid sequence: CASSLGVNQPQHF.

The chain carries TRBV7-9 and TRBJ2-1, with TRBD2 identical over 11 bases. The CDR3 spans 14 residues. The V gene's germline CDR1 is SEHNR and CDR2 FQNEAQ (reference sequence). V shed 4 bases and J 5 bases; nucleotides not matched to a gene: 1. In DNA form, the CDR3 reads TGTGCCAGCAGCTGGACTAGCGGGCACAATGAGCAGTTCTTC. Translating gives CASSWTSGHNEQFF.

The chain carries TRBV4-1 and TRBJ2-2, with TRBD2 matching 11 bases. Trimming took 2 bases from V and 5 from J; bases not matched to a gene: 4. This CDR3 has 16 residues. CDR1 is MGHRA and CDR2 is YSYEKL in the germline V gene. This CDR3 reads CASSQPSGRRTGELFF. DNA for the CDR3: TGCGCCAGCAGCCAACCTAGCGGGAGGAGGACCGGGGAGCTGTTTTTT.

This clone showed up just a few times. The chain carries TRBV6-6 and TRBJ2-7; 7 bases fit TRBD2. Trimming cost V 4 bases and J 2 bases; bases outside gene matches: 5. CDR1 is MNHNY and CDR2 is SVGAGI in the germline V gene (reference sequence). The CDR3 has 14 residues. Here the CDR3 reads CASSSRDYTYEQYF. The CDR3 DNA follows: TGTGCCAGCAGTTCCCGGGACTACACCTACGAGCAGTACTTC.

This rearrangement joins TRBV5-4 to TRBJ1-2, with D maybe TRBD1 (5 bases). This CDR3 region has 13 residues. CDR1 is SGHNT, CDR2 YYREEE, per germline (reference sequence). V lost 4 bases and J lost 5, with 12 bases in between. The CDR3 region has the DNA TGTGCCAGCAGCCCTGGGGCTCCTTATGGCTACACCTTC. Translated: CASSPGAPYGYTF.

V usage is TRBV4-2 and J usage is TRBJ2-2; 11 positions match TRBD2. Germline V gene sequence: CDR1 LGHNA, CDR2 YNFKEQ. The CDR3 sequence is 16 residues long. J gave up 6 bases and V 4 bases, and 7 bases lay outside the gene matches. CDR3 sequence: CASSRGTSGGSGELFF. The CDR3 coding sequence is TGTGCCAGCAGCCGTGGGACTAGCGGCGGTTCCGGGGAGCTGTTTTTT.

The V gene is TRBV5-5, the J gene TRBJ1-1, with a possible D match to TRBD1 (5 bases). Germline lookup yields CDR1 SGHKS and CDR2 YYEKEE (reference sequence). CDR3 length: 14 amino acids. V lost 5 bases to trimming and J lost 4 bases, with 15 bases between them. The CDR3 region has the DNA TGTGCCAGCAGAAACATGGGGCCAGCCACTGAAGCTTTCTTT. The encoded protein is CASRNMGPATEAFF.

The V and J genes are TRBV6-5 and TRBJ2-2; 7 positions agree with TRBD2. The CDR3 has 15 residues. Germline V CDR1 and CDR2: MNHEY, SVGAGI. V lost 8 bases to trimming and J lost 10 bases; unmatched junction nucleotides: 16. The chain's CDR3 is CASHTVRETSEELFF. The CDR3 DNA reads as TGTGCCAGCCACACGGTGCGGGAGACCTCCGAGGAGCTGTTTTTT.

This clone was counted once. V and J are TRBV2 and TRBJ2-7, with 8 nucleotides matching TRBD1. Trimming took 4 bases from V and 5 from J; bases not matched to a gene: 7. The CDR3 sequence is 14 residues long. Per germline, CDR1 SNHLY and CDR2 FYNNEI. For the CDR3, the DNA is TGTGCCAGCAGTGGACAGGGGAAAATTGACGAGCAGTACTTC. Protein sequence: CASSGQGKIDEQYF.

This clone was counted between two and nine times. V and J are TRBV4-1 and TRBJ2-1; D is perhaps TRBD1 (5 bases). The CDR3 spans 14 residues. From germline, CDR1 is MGHRA and CDR2 YSYEKL. V dropped 0 bases and J dropped 7 bases, with 10 bases sitting between them. Written as DNA, the CDR3 is TGCGCCAGCAGCCAAGACAGGGTGTGGAATGAGCAGTTCTTC. It translates to CASSQDRVWNEQFF.